This passage covers 21 T cell receptor beta chains from one sample sequenced in a study of shared clonotypes between healthy human individuals. TCRdb keeps only in-frame clones here, not all; method: immunoSEQ multiplex PCR. The sample lists a few million clones; more than 80% were seen once. The sequenced sample consisted of naive CD4+ T cells from PBMCs. Described subset: CD45RA+ positively selected. The receptors here all came from a man aged 18 to 30 in good health. Some clones in this sample may be carry-over from other donors' samples.

This chain joins TRBV30 and TRBJ2-3; the D gene is possibly TRBD2 (5 bases). With 0 bases removed from V and 2 bases from J, the gap between germline ends came to 15 bases. Germline V gives CDR1 GTSNPN, CDR2 SVGIG (reference sequence). The CDR3 has 16 amino acids. The CDR3 DNA reads TGTGCCTGGAGTGTACGGCGGTCGGGATTCACAGATACGCAGTATTTT. Amino acids: CAWSVRRSGFTDTQYF. The entire variable domain, with the rest obtained from reference TRBV30 and TRBJ2-3, is as follows: SQTIHQWPATLVQPVGSPLSLECTVEGTSNPNLYWYRQAAGRGLQLLFYSVGIGQISSEVPQNLSASRPQDRQFILSSKKLLLSDSGFYLCAWSVRRSGFTDTQYFGPGTRLTVL.

The chain recombines TRBV5-4 with TRBJ2-7; 7 bases align to TRBD2. The CDR3 covers 15 residues. Germline values: CDR1 SGHNT, CDR2 YYREEE (reference sequence). Trimming removed 4 bases from V and 6 bases from J; junction bases left unmatched: 13. CDR3 region: CASSAQGGSYSEQYF. Written as DNA, the CDR3 is TGTGCCAGCAGCGCACAAGGCGGGAGTTATTCCGAGCAGTACTTC.

Of note for this clone: The junction shows a germline mismatch at one end, possibly a read error. This sequence joins TRBV4-1 and TRBJ2-1, with 8 bases that match TRBD2. This CDR3 has 13 residues. Germline lookup yields CDR1 MGHRA and CDR2 YSYEKL. CDR3 nucleotides: TGCGCCAGCAGCCAATCGGGGACTAGTTTGCCCCTCTTC. Translated, it gives CASSQSGTSLPLF.

The rearrangement joins TRBV14 to TRBJ2-5; 7 nucleotides match TRBD2. The germline V gene has CDR1 SGHDN and CDR2 FVKESK. The J segment lost 4 bases and the V segment lost 5 bases, leaving 4 bases of the junction unmatched. The CDR3 is 13 residues long. The CDR3 coding sequence is TGTGCCAGCAGCAAAGGACTAGGAGAGACCCAGTACTTC. Amino acids: CASSKGLGETQYF.

The chain employs TRBV11-3 and TRBJ2-5, with D possibly being TRBD1 (6 bases). The V end lost 4 bases, the J end lost 7 bases, and 16 bases lay between the germline ends. The CDR3 extends over 14 amino acids. Germline V CDR1 and CDR2: SGHNT, YENEEA. As DNA, the CDR3 is TGTGCCAGCAGCTCCGGCCCAGGGGACGGGACCCAGTACTTC. It codes for CASSSGPGDGTQYF.

This CDR3 is CASSHRTDSRGTEQYF. As DNA, the CDR3 is TGCGCCAGCAGCCACCGCACGGACAGCCGGGGTACCGAGCAGTACTTC. The chain recombines TRBV4-1 with TRBJ2-7, with a weak D call TRBD1 (6 bases). The V end lost 3 bases, the J end lost 6 bases, and 21 bases lay between the germline ends. This CDR3 region has 16 residues. Germline V CDR1 and CDR2: MGHRA, YSYEKL.

J is TRBJ2-5 and V is TRBV30; D is possibly TRBD1 or TRBD2 (6 bases each). The CDR3 contains 16 residues. Trimming took 2 bases from V and 6 from J, leaving 22 bases between them. The germline CDR1 and CDR2 sequences are GTSNPN and SVGIG (reference sequence). CDR3 sequence: CAWSPGAGLPVQTQYF. The DNA of the CDR3 is TGTGCCTGGAGTCCGGGGGCGGGCCTACCCGTGCAGACCCAGTACTTC.

This chain connects TRBV4-1 to TRBJ2-3, with TRBD2 matching over 9 bases. Trimming cost V 1 base and J 2 bases; bases outside gene matches: 7. The CDR3 sequence is 17 residues long. CDR1 MGHRA and CDR2 YSYEKL come from the germline V gene. CDR3 nucleotides: TGCGCCAGCAGCCAAGGTCTTAGCGGGAGCCTCACAGATACGCAGTATTTT. Amino acids: CASSQGLSGSLTDTQYF.

The chain employs TRBV13 and TRBJ1-2, with D unclear. Germline-derived CDR1 and CDR2 are PRHDT and FYEKMQ (reference sequence). V lost 5 bases and J 0 bases, leaving 13 bases between the germline ends. The CDR3 extends over 15 amino acids. CDR3 loop: CASSRLPVPNYGYTF. CDR3 in DNA: TGTGCCAGCAGCCGCCTCCCCGTTCCTAACTATGGCTACACCTTC. The entire variable domain, with the rest obtained from reference TRBV13 and TRBJ1-2, is as follows: AAGVIQSPRHLIKEKRETATLKCYPIPRHDTVYWYQQGPGQDPQFLISFYEKMQSDKGSIPDRFSAQQFSDYHSELNMSSLELGDSALYFCASSRLPVPNYGYTFGSGTRLTVV.

The chain employs TRBV7-6 and TRBJ2-2; 14 bases map to TRBD2. The CDR3 extends over 18 amino acids. The trim removed 1 base at V and 3 bases at J, leaving 4 bases unmatched. Germline assignment: CDR1 SGHVS and CDR2 FNYEAQ. CDR3 bases: TGTGCCAGCAGCTTAGGACTAGCGGGAGGGATCGACACCGGGGAGCTGTTTTTT. Translated, it gives CASSLGLAGGIDTGELFF.

The chain is built from TRBV29-1 and TRBJ2-3, with 9 positions matching TRBD1. This CDR3 is built from 15 residues. Germline lookup yields CDR1 SQVTM and CDR2 ANQGSEA. V was pared by 7 bases and J by 2 bases, with 10 bases of the junction left unmatched. CDR3 in amino acids: CSAKGTGRATDTQYF. CDR3 coding DNA: TGCAGCGCCAAAGGGACAGGGAGAGCCACAGATACGCAGTATTTT.

V gene TRBV6-1 combines with J gene TRBJ2-7; D is unclear. Trimming took 1 base from V and 4 from J, leaving 8 bases between them. The CDR3 length is 13 residues. Germline CDR1 and CDR2: MNHNS and SASEGT. This CDR3 is CASSEVHRYEQYF. CDR3 nucleotides: TGTGCCAGCAGTGAAGTACACCGGTACGAGCAGTACTTC.

V is TRBV7-9 and J is TRBJ2-7; the D call may be TRBD1 or TRBD2 (5 bases each). Trimming took 5 bases from V and 5 from J, leaving 19 bases between them. The CDR3 has 15 amino acids. CDR1 is SEHNR and CDR2 is FQNEAQ in the germline V gene (reference sequence). In DNA, the CDR3 is TGTGCCAGCAGCGACCGGGGCGATCCTCCTAACGAGCAGTACTTC. It codes for CASSDRGDPPNEQYF.

This clone was found a few times. V usage is TRBV9 and J usage is TRBJ1-2; 7 bases are shared with TRBD1. After removal of 0 bases from V and 2 bases from J, the junction contained 10 bases not matched to a gene. The CDR3 length is 17 residues. The V gene's germline CDR1 is SGDLS and CDR2 YYNGEE. The DNA for the CDR3 is TGTGCCAGCAGCGTAGATCCCTTGGGACAGATAAACTATGGCTACACCTTC. As protein: CASSVDPLGQINYGYTF.

This clone was seen only once. Other DNA sequences in this sample translate to the same CDR3. The chain is built from TRBV12-5 and TRBJ2-3; 8 bases map to TRBD2. The CDR3 covers 16 residues. J gave up 0 bases and V 1 base, and 3 bases lay outside the gene matches. CDR1 and CDR2 from the germline V gene are LGHNT and FRNRAP. CDR3 coding DNA: TGTGCTAGTGGTTTGGGCACTAGCGGAAGCACAGATACGCAGTATTTT. Residues: CASGLGTSGSTDTQYF. Filled out from reference TRBV12-5 and TRBJ2-3, the complete variable domain reads DARVTQTPRHKVTEMGQEVTMRCQPILGHNTVFWYRQTMMQGLELLAYFRNRAPLDDSGMPKDRFSAEMPDATLATLKIQPSEPRDSAVYFCASGLGTSGSTDTQYFGPGTRLTVL.

The rearrangement links TRBV7-3 to TRBJ1-1; TRBD1 is a possible D gene (5 bases). Trimming took off 3 bases at V and 4 bases at J, with 24 bases between the two ends. The length of the CDR3 is 18 residues. Germline V gene lookup returns CDR1 SGHTA and CDR2 FQGTGA. Here the CDR3 reads CASSLIGGSRLESTEAFF. The DNA for the CDR3 is TGTGCCAGCAGCTTGATTGGGGGATCAAGGTTGGAGAGCACTGAAGCTTTCTTT. Complete variable domain (other parts from reference TRBV7-3 and TRBJ1-1): GAGVSQTPSNKVTEKGKYVELRCDPISGHTALYWYRQSLGQGPEFLIYFQGTGAADDSGLPNDRFFAVRPEGSVSTLKIQRTERGDSAVYLCASSLIGGSRLESTEAFFGQGTRLTVV.

V usage is TRBV6-5 and J usage is TRBJ1-5; 8 nucleotides line up with TRBD1. The CDR3 spans 14 residues. Germline V gives CDR1 MNHEY, CDR2 SVGAGI. With V trimmed by 4 bases and J by 6 bases, 5 bases remained unmatched. The CDR3 here is CASSFQGARQPQHF. The CDR3 coding sequence is TGTGCCAGCAGTTTCCAGGGGGCTCGTCAGCCCCAGCATTTT.

CDR3 sequence reads: CASSLTGGKNTEAFF. The CDR3 nucleotides are TGTGCCAGCAGCTTGACAGGGGGGAAGAACACTGAAGCTTTCTTT. This chain uses TRBV5-6 with TRBJ1-1; 8 bases map to TRBD1. Germline trimming cut 1 base from V and 1 base from J; bases unmatched to any gene: 3. The germline V gene has CDR1 SGHDT and CDR2 YYEEEE. The CDR3 extends over 15 amino acids. The full variable domain, rest sourced from reference TRBV5-6 and TRBJ1-1, is DAGVTQSPTHLIKTRGQQVTLRCSPKSGHDTVSWYQQALGQGPQFIFQYYEEEERQRGNFPDRFSGHQFPNYSSELNVNALLLGDSALYLCASSLTGGKNTEAFFGQGTRLTVV.

J is TRBJ2-7 and V is TRBV7-8; D possibly matches TRBD1 or TRBD2 (5 bases each). Germline loops: CDR1 SGHVS, CDR2 FQNEAQ. CDR3 length equals 15 residues. V lost 1 base to trimming and J lost 4 bases, with 14 bases between them. The CDR3 coding sequence is TGTGCCAGCAGCTTAGAGGGGACCCCATTATACGAGCAGTACTTC. As protein: CASSLEGTPLYEQYF.

J is TRBJ1-4 and V is TRBV5-1; TRBD1 aligns across 9 bases. In germline, CDR1 is SGHRS, CDR2 YFSETQ. Unmatched junction bases numbered 3, after V lost 0 bases and J lost 6 bases. This CDR3 region has 15 residues. This CDR3 reads CASSLGDRVDEKLFF. Here the CDR3 DNA reads TGCGCCAGCAGCTTGGGGGACAGGGTAGATGAAAAACTGTTTTTT.

A note on this clone: This same CDR3 is encoded by further DNA sequences in the sample. The CDR3 loop is CASSLPGQNYGYTF. The CDR3 nucleotides read TGTGCCAGCAGTTTGCCAGGACAGAATTATGGCTACACCTTC. The chain couples TRBV28 to TRBJ1-2, with D tentatively TRBD1 (6 bases). Germline V gene lookup returns CDR1 MDHEN and CDR2 SYDVKM. This CDR3 has 14 residues. V was clipped by 3 bases and J by 5 bases, with 13 bases between them.